The clone carrying this TCR beta chain was observed once. No antigen is known for it. After removal of 2 bases from V and 12 bases from J, the junction contained 10 bases not matched to a gene. The CDR3 is 13 residues long. From germline, CDR1 is SGHTA and CDR2 FQGNSA. Primers for the PCR totalled 60 Vbeta and 13 Jbeta. The data were produced by immunoSEQ multiplex PCR, yet TCRdb's version contains in-frame clones alone and is incomplete. The table shows about 120,000 clones, with roughly 80% occurring only once. The record originates from a study of cytomegalovirus exposure and HLA in healthy donors. Study background: Ancestry clustering placed around four fifths of several hundred genotyped donors in the Caucasian-associated cluster. Study observations and caveats: Prior analysis indicated that the majority of TCR beta V segments exhibited productivity approximately 90% or approximately 30% of the time. A missense DCLRE1C variant was associated with V- and J-gene trimming of TCR beta chains in a later analysis, and an independent cohort replicated the association.

The specimen was PBMCs. The chain has TRBV7-2 and TRBJ2-7; 7 bases line up with TRBD1. The source is a woman under 30 in good health and CMV-seronegative. CDR3 sequence: CASSLSRDSQRYF. In DNA, the CDR3 is TGTGCCAGCAGCTTATCCCGGGACAGCCAGCGGTACTTC.